This T cell receptor (beta chain) is from a study of Ad26.COV2.S vaccination and SARS-CoV-2 variants. Whole-study context: Donor had been placed in the Ad26.COV2.S arm of the COV1001 trial. Recipients of Ad26.COV2.S got it intramuscularly, once or twice 56 days apart. Regarding the study as a whole: Measurement of non-spike TCR breadth gave similar results in vaccine and placebo recipients.

Profiled with immunoSEQ multiplex PCR; TCRdb holds only in-frame clones, not every one. The sample has 300,000 to 400,000 clones, over 80% seen once. Trimming pared 4 bases from V and 0 bases from J, leaving 10 bases between. The CDR3 has 15 amino acids. Germline V gene lookup returns CDR1 SGHVS and CDR2 FQNEAQ. As regards this clone: The target antigen is unknown.

This sample's treatment: around 19 received Ad26.COV2.S at low or high dose, single or two shots; about 5 received placebo; per-sample allocation not given. The investigators took samples on day 63 after the first vaccine or placebo injection. Spike of the Wuhan-strain SARS-CoV-2 was expressed by an Ad26 vector, which formed the vaccine. The V gene is TRBV7-8, the J gene TRBJ1-5; D not certain. The sequencing here drew on peripheral blood, taken in a trial of Ad26.COV2.S vaccine versus placebo. This clonotype originated in a person aged 18-60 years who received the Ad26.COV2.S COVID-19 vaccine or a placebo. The CDR3 coding sequence is TGTGCCAGCAGCTCAGTGAGGTTTAGCAATCAGCCCCAGCATTTT. This gives the protein CASSSVRFSNQPQHF.